These 15 T cell receptor beta chains came from one sample sequenced in a study of tumor-infiltrating lymphocytes in primary liver carcinoma. The investigators made TCR beta cDNA from about 0.45 ug total RNA, using a constant-region primer. Three nested multiplex PCR rounds, a slightly modified ARM-PCR method, built the TCR beta libraries. A C-beta reverse primer was combined with TRBV1-TRBV30 forward primers in the first two PCR rounds, and each round had approximately 9 cycles. Using its own MiXCR run on the multiplex PCR reads, TCRdb lists one record per CDR3 protein. There are 150,000 to 200,000 distinct CDR3 sequences in the sample; 50% to 75% occur only once, and roughly 76% lies in the top ten. The authors took blood RNA from unsorted whole blood and also extracted germline DNA. The sample comprised peripheral blood. The receptors stem from a man aged 35 to 55 with primary liver carcinoma and hepatitis B virus infection.

The V gene is TRBV5-1, the J gene TRBJ2-5, with D perhaps TRBD1 (6 bases). CDR3 length equals 16 residues. CDR1 and CDR2 (germline): SGHRS, YFSETQ. Trimming removed 0 bases at V and 4 bases at J, with 16 bases between. The CDR3 nucleotides read TGCGCCAGCAGCTTGGCCCCGGCAGGGGTGCCAGAGACCCAGTACTTC. It yields the protein CASSLAPAGVPETQYF.

Remarks on this clonotype: A single base separates this from a much larger clone, so it may be a read error. Since no conserved phenylalanine or tryptophan closes the CDR3, a read error is the likely cause. The chain is built from TRBV29-1 and TRBJ2-5, with a tentative D call TRBD1 (5 bases). Germline V lookup: CDR1 SQVTM, CDR2 ANQGSEA. The germline V and J ends were trimmed by 6 bases and 5 bases, with 16 bases remaining between them. This CDR3 is 13 amino acids long. The CDR3 is CSVDQGGVETQYY. As DNA, the CDR3 is TGCAGCGTAGACCAGGGTGGGGTGGAGACCCAGTACTAC.

The chain has TRBV6-5 and TRBJ2-7, with a weak D call TRBD1 (6 bases). CDR1 MNHEY and CDR2 SVGAGI come from the germline V gene. This CDR3 comprises 14 residues. V lost 3 bases and J lost 0, with 9 bases in between. Here the CDR3 DNA reads TGTGCCAGCAGTTATCTCAGGGGCTCCTACGAGCAGTACTTC. It encodes CASSYLRGSYEQYF.

In the case of this clonotype: This likely comes from a read error, as the CDR3 has no conserved phenylalanine or tryptophan at its end. This chain links TRBV6-6 with TRBJ2-1; the match to TRBD2 covers 7 bases. The CDR3 is made up of 15 amino acids. Germline loops: CDR1 MNHNY, CDR2 SVGAGI (reference sequence). CDR3: CVSGRWGEGGNEQFL. The CDR3 DNA reads TGTGTCAGTGGGCGGTGGGGGGAGGGAGGGAATGAGCAGTTCCTC.

Turning to this clonotype: The final CDR3 position lacks the conserved phenylalanine or tryptophan, pointing to a likely read error. This chain links TRBV14 with TRBJ2-5, with D maybe TRBD2 (6 bases). The V and J ends lost 0 bases and 3 bases respectively, with 11 bases between them. Per germline, CDR1 SGHDN and CDR2 FVKESK. This CDR3 is 15 amino acids long. The CDR3 region is CASSQESGGEETQYL. The CDR3 nucleotides are TGTGCCAGCAGCCAAGAGAGCGGAGGGGAAGAGACCCAGTACTTA.

Points on this clonotype: A much larger clone sits a single nucleotide away, making a read error possible. The gene calls are TRBV29-1 and TRBJ2-3; D gene unclear. The CDR3 length is 14 residues. In germline, CDR1 is SQVTM, CDR2 ANQGSEA. The CDR3, as DNA: TGCAGCGTCGTTGGGGTGACCACTACTGATACGCACTATTTT. Residues: CSVVGVTTTDTHYF.

The rearrangement links TRBV5-4 to TRBJ1-4, with D possibly matching TRBD1 (6 bases). Germline CDR1 and CDR2: SGHNT and YYREEE (reference sequence). CDR3 length equals 16 residues. Trimming stripped 0 bases from V and 3 bases from J, with 12 bases between. This CDR3 is CASSLAFGQPNEKLFF. The CDR3 coding sequence is TGTGCCAGCAGCTTGGCCTTTGGACAGCCTAATGAAAAACTGTTTTTT. Looking up the rest from reference TRBV5-4 and TRBJ1-4 gives the full variable domain: ETGVTQSPTHLIKTRGQQVTLRCSSQSGHNTVSWYQQALGQGPQFIFQYYREEENGRGNFPPRFSGLQFPNYSSELNVNALELDDSALYLCASSLAFGQPNEKLFFGSGTQLSVL.

This clonotype was detected only once. The chain joins TRBV5-1 to TRBJ2-3; 8 bases align to TRBD2. The CDR3 is made up of 15 amino acids. V lost 6 bases, J lost 4 bases, and 10 bases stayed unmatched. Germline V gene lookup returns CDR1 SGHRS and CDR2 YFSETQ. CDR3 in amino acids: CASTGTSNLADTQYF. The CDR3 nucleotides read TGCGCCAGCACTGGGACTAGTAATTTAGCAGATACGCAGTATTTT.

Of note for this clonotype: This may be a read error: a much more frequent sequence differs by one nucleotide. The gene calls are TRBV29-1 and TRBJ2-5; D is perhaps TRBD1 (6 bases). The CDR3 length is 13 residues. The V and J ends lost 8 bases and 5 bases respectively, with 18 bases between them. CDR1 SQVTM and CDR2 ANQGSEA come from the germline V gene. The CDR3, as DNA: TGCAGCATTGGGTCACAGGGAGTCGAGACCCAGTACTTC. This codes for CSIGSQGVETQYF.

The CDR3 DNA follows: TGTGCCAGCATTGGAGGGGACCTGAGGGGAGAGACCCAGTACTTC. This encodes CASIGGDLRGETQYF. This chain connects TRBV6-6 to TRBJ2-5, with D possibly being TRBD2 (6 bases). This CDR3 spans 15 amino acids. V was shortened by 7 bases and J by 4 bases, with 19 bases between the two germline ends. The germline V gene encodes CDR1 MNHNY and CDR2 SVGAGI (reference sequence).

This clonotype was counted a single time. The rearrangement links TRBV28 to TRBJ2-7; 7 bases agree with TRBD1. The CDR3 extends over 14 amino acids. Losses at the gene ends were 5 bases for V and 3 bases for J; bases not matched to a gene: 7. Looked up from germline, CDR1 is MDHEN and CDR2 is SYDVKM. The CDR3 protein is CASSEQGPFYEQYF. For the CDR3, the DNA is TGTGCCAGCAGTGAACAGGGGCCCTTCTACGAGCAGTACTTC.

In regard to this clonotype: At one of its ends the junction is not consistent with the germline gene, which may arise from a read error. The chain carries TRBV30 and TRBJ1-1; D is unresolved. The germline gives CDR1 GTSNPN, CDR2 SVGIG (reference sequence). The CDR3 totals 13 residues. Here the CDR3 reads CAWMVQTNTEAFF. The CDR3, as DNA: TGCGCCTGGATGGTACAAACGAACACTGAAGCTTTCTTT.

This chain uses TRBV12-3 or TRBV12-4 with TRBJ1-6, with a possible D match to TRBD1 (6 bases). The CDR3 consists of 16 residues. Trimming pared 4 bases from V and 5 bases from J, leaving 15 bases between. The CDR3 DNA follows: TGTGCCAGCAGTTGGGGTGGGCAGGGGAATAATTCACCCCTCCACTTT. It encodes CASSWGGQGNNSPLHF.

The chain recombines TRBV30 with TRBJ2-7, with 8 bases matching TRBD1. Germline lookup yields CDR1 GTSNPN and CDR2 SVGIG (reference sequence). This CDR3 is built from 14 residues. V trimming: 1 base; J trimming: 4 bases; junction bases outside the gene matches: 6. In DNA, the CDR3 is TGTGCCTGGAGTGACCCAGGGGGCGGATACGAGCAGTACTTC. Amino acids: CAWSDPGGGYEQYF.

About this clonotype itself: Since a much larger clone is just one base distant, this may be a read error. CDR3 nucleotide sequence: TGTACCAGCAGCAAGTCCGGGACTAGTCTCCCAGATACGCAGTATTTT. It yields the protein CTSSKSGTSLPDTQYF. This chain links TRBV11-2 with TRBJ2-3; 8 nucleotides agree with TRBD2. The CDR3 loop spans 16 amino acids. Germline assignment: CDR1 SGHAT and CDR2 FQNNGV.